The count of the clone carrying this T cell receptor (beta chain) is one. The antigen is undetermined. The sample comes from a study of shared clonotypes between healthy human individuals. Germline CDR1 KGHSH, CDR2 LQKENI. The V end was cut by 6 bases, the J end by 6 bases, with 18 bases between. The CDR3 extends over 15 amino acids. Generated by immunoSEQ multiplex PCR, the TCRdb table keeps only in-frame clones and is missing some. The sample yields approximately 1.5 million clones, 97% to 99% seen once. Study-wide points: Against clonotypes common to all four donors, non-shared ones had lower generation probabilities.

CD4+ cell separation produced CD45RA+ naive and CD45RA-negative memory subsets. This clonotype was obtained from a man aged 30 to 45 in good health. This chain uses TRBV18 with TRBJ2-1; D remains unclear. Specimen: naive CD4+ T cells sorted from blood. Subset here: CD45RA+ positively selected. The CDR3: CASSPGPTLGNEQFF. The DNA of the CDR3 is TGTGCCAGCTCTCCCGGGCCGACCCTGGGCAATGAGCAGTTCTTC.